The entry below gives a single T cell receptor beta chain sequence along with its context. Its cognate antigen is unknown. Stated time point: blood from clinic visit 5 months post-surgery; TSC patient then seizure free. Pre-surgery treatment included at least one anti-epileptic drug. The data stem from a study of brain T cells in children with intractable seizures. Study results and caveats: Absence of clones before surgery may stem from lower sequencing depth. Patients' HCMV serostatus was unknown; virus specificity rests on CDR3 similarity alone.

Method: immunoSEQ multiplex PCR; TCRdb's copy keeps in-frame clones and lacks some. The sample contains 340,000 or so clones, 93% of which appear only once. Germline V gene sequence: CDR1 SGDLS, CDR2 YYNGEE. V trimming: 0 bases; J trimming: 10 bases; junction bases outside the gene matches: 3. CDR3 size: 14 residues. The J gene is TRBJ1-6, the V gene TRBV9; 8 bases agree with TRBD1. The TCR sequence derives from a boy under two years old with tuberous sclerosis and intractable seizures. The sample consisted of peripheral blood, taken 4 to 5 months after surgery. The CDR3 bases are TGTGCCAGCAGCGTAGAACAGGGGGGATCACCCCTCCACTTT. Amino acid sequence: CASSVEQGGSPLHF.